The 4 T cell receptor beta chains below were found in one sample sequenced in a study of shared clonotypes between healthy human individuals. Using immunoSEQ multiplex PCR, the repertoire was profiled, and TCRdb retains in-frame clones only, with some absent. The sample lists 2 million to 2.5 million clones, approximately 96% seen once, with 0.13% in the top ten. The sample comprised naive CD4+ T cells sorted from blood. This sample's subset: CD45RA+ positively selected. The receptors shown here come from a young man in good health.

Comment on this clone: Other DNA sequences in the sample encode the same CDR3. V gene TRBV7-9 combines with J gene TRBJ2-3; unclear D gene. Trimming took off 3 bases at V and 2 bases at J, with 9 bases between the two ends. Germline values: CDR1 SEHNR, CDR2 FQNEAQ (reference sequence). CDR3 length: 14 amino acids. CDR3 sequence: CASSFDRNTDTQYF. DNA for the CDR3: TGTGCCAGCAGCTTTGACCGAAACACAGATACGCAGTATTTT. The full variable domain, rest sourced from reference TRBV7-9 and TRBJ2-3, is DTGVSQNPRHKITKRGQNVTFRCDPISEHNRLYWYRQTLGQGPEFLTYFQNEAQLEKSRLLSDRFSAERPKGSFSTLEIQRTEQGDSAMYLCASSFDRNTDTQYFGPGTRLTVL.

This rearrangement joins TRBV28 to TRBJ2-2; D uncertain. Trimming removed 5 bases at V and 6 bases at J, with 10 bases between. This CDR3 has 13 amino acids. The germline V gene has CDR1 MDHEN and CDR2 SYDVKM. This chain's CDR3 is CASSRHVPGELFF. The CDR3 DNA is TGTGCCAGCAGTAGACACGTTCCCGGGGAGCTGTTTTTT.

The CDR3 here is CASSQPGAGAKNIQYF. CDR3 in DNA: TGCGCCAGCAGCCAACCTGGGGCTGGAGCCAAAAACATTCAGTACTTC. The gene calls are TRBV4-1 and TRBJ2-4; TRBD1 might be the D (5 bases). Germline CDR1 reads MGHRA; CDR2 reads YSYEKL. V was clipped by 2 bases and J by 0 bases, with 11 bases between them. CDR3 size: 16 residues.

This chain uses TRBV7-2 with TRBJ2-1; 7 bases are shared with TRBD1. Germline CDR1 is SGHTA and CDR2 is FQGNSA. The CDR3 sequence is 15 residues long. V lost 5 bases to trimming and J lost 0 bases; unmatched junction nucleotides: 4. CDR3 sequence: CASSLDRDSYNEQFF. CDR3 bases: TGTGCCAGCAGCCTCGACAGGGACTCCTACAATGAGCAGTTCTTC.